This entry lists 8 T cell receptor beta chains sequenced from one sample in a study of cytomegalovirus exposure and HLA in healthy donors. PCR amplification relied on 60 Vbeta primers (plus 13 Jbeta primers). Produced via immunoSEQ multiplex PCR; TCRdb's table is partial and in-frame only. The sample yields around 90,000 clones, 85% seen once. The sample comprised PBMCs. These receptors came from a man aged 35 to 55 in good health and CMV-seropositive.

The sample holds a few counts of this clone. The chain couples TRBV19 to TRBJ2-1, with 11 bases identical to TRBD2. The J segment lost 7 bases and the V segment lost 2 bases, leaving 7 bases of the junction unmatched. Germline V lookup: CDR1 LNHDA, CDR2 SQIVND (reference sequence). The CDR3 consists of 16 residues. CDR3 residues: CASSITGTSGFNEQFF. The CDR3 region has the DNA TGTGCCAGTAGTATAACGGGGACTAGCGGCTTTAATGAGCAGTTCTTC.

CDR3 amino acids: CASSPTGWTEAFF. CDR3 DNA sequence: TGTGCCAGCAGTCCTACCGGGTGGACTGAAGCTTTCTTT. The genes are TRBV28 and TRBJ1-1; D gene unclear. Trimming shortened V by 5 bases and J by 5 bases, and 12 bases separated the two germline ends. Germline loops: CDR1 MDHEN, CDR2 SYDVKM. The CDR3 length is 13 residues.

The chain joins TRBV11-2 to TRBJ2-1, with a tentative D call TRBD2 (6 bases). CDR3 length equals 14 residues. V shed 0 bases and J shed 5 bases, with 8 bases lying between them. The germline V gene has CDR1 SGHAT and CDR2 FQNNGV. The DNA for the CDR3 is TGTGCCAGCAGCTTAGAAGGACTAAACAATGAGCAGTTCTTC. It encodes CASSLEGLNNEQFF.

The CDR3 loop reads CASSYQGTREKLFF. The CDR3 nucleotides are TGTGCCAGCAGTTACCAGGGGACTAGGGAAAAACTGTTTTTT. The chain carries TRBV6-5 and TRBJ1-4, with D possibly being TRBD1 (6 bases). Germline assignment: CDR1 MNHEY and CDR2 SVGAGI. V lost 2 bases and J 8 bases, leaving 12 bases between the germline ends. The CDR3 covers 14 residues.

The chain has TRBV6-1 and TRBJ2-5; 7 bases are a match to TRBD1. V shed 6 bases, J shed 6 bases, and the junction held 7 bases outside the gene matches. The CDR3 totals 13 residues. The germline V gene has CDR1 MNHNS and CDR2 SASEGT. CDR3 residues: CASRDRSGKTQYF. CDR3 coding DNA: TGTGCCAGCAGGGACAGGTCGGGAAAGACCCAGTACTTC.

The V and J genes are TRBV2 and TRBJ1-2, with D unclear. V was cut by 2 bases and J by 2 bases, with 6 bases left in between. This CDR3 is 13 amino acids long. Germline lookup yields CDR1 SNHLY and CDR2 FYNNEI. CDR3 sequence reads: CASSETLNYGYTF. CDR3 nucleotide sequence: TGTGCCAGCAGTGAAACCCTAAACTATGGCTACACCTTC.

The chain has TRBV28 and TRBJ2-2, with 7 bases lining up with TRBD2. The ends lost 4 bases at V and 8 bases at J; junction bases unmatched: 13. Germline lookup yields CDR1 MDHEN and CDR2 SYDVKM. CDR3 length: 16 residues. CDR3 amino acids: CASSSDGGSHGGELFF. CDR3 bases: TGTGCCAGCAGTTCAGACGGGGGGTCCCATGGGGGGGAGCTGTTTTTT.

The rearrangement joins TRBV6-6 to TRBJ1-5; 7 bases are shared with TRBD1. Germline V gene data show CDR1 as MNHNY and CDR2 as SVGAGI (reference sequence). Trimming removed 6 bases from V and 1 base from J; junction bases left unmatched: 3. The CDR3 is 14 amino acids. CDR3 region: CASSPGQSNQPQHF. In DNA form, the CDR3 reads TGTGCCAGCAGCCCGGGACAGAGCAATCAGCCCCAGCATTTT.